The next 10 T cell receptor beta chains were all read from a single sample in a study of blood T cell repertoires in COVID-19. Libraries were prepared by immunoSEQ multiplex PCR; TCRdb keeps only in-frame clonotypes and omits some of them. Among fewer than 200,000 clones listed, approximately 80% were seen once. Material: PBMCs or T cells enriched from blood (not recorded which). These receptor sequences come from a man aged 50-59 years who had recovered from COVID-19.

The V and J genes are TRBV10-3 and TRBJ1-1; tentatively, D is TRBD1 (5 bases). The V gene's germline CDR1 is ENHRY and CDR2 SYGVKD. The CDR3 extends over 14 amino acids. Trimming left V 4 bases short and J 3 bases short, with 12 bases between. CDR3 nucleotides: TGTGCCATCAGTGTTAACGGGGGTGACACTGAAGCTTTCTTT. It translates to CAISVNGGDTEAFF.

This clone was observed a handful of times. The rearrangement uses TRBV4-1 and TRBJ2-7, with 8 bases that match TRBD1. CDR1 is MGHRA, CDR2 YSYEKL, per germline. The CDR3 length is 14 residues. V shed 4 bases, J shed 3 bases, and the junction held 5 bases outside the gene matches. For the CDR3, the DNA is TGCGCCAGCAGCCCGGGACAGGAGGGCTACGAGCAGTACTTC. This translates into CASSPGQEGYEQYF.

The chain has TRBV7-3 and TRBJ2-5, with a tentative D call TRBD1 (6 bases). CDR3 length equals 15 residues. Between the trimmed V and J ends, which lost 1 base and 2 bases, there was a span of 11 bases. Per germline, CDR1 SGHTA and CDR2 FQGTGA. In DNA form, the CDR3 reads TGTGCCAGCAGCTTAAATGGGGGCATACAAGAGACCCAGTACTTC. Its protein product is CASSLNGGIQETQYF.

The chain carries TRBV6-1 and TRBJ2-5; D might be TRBD2 (7 bases). The CDR3 consists of 17 residues. The germline V and J ends were trimmed by 1 base and 2 bases, with 17 bases remaining between them. Germline loops: CDR1 MNHNS, CDR2 SASEGT. CDR3 sequence (DNA): TGTGCCAGCAGTGAAGTGTCGGGGGCAGCGGGGCAAGAGACCCAGTACTTC. Amino acids: CASSEVSGAAGQETQYF.

This clone is a singleton in its sample. The genes are TRBV10-1 and TRBJ2-5; TRBD2 matches 8 bases. There are 15 residues in the CDR3. Germline V gene sequence: CDR1 WNHNN, CDR2 SYGVQD (reference sequence). V lost 3 bases and J lost 1; bases outside the gene matches: 4. The CDR3 loop is CASSDSAGGQETQYF. CDR3 DNA sequence: TGCGCCAGCAGTGATTCCGCGGGGGGCCAAGAGACCCAGTACTTC.

This CDR3 reads CASSLISGSGPKLFF. As DNA, the CDR3 is TGTGCCAGCAGCTTAATTTCCGGGAGTGGCCCAAAACTGTTTTTT. The chain couples TRBV11-2 to TRBJ1-4, with unresolved D. The V gene lost 2 bases and the J gene lost 10 bases, with 17 bases spanning the gap. CDR1 is SGHAT, CDR2 FQNNGV, per germline. This CDR3 is 15 amino acids long.

This clone was seen more than once but under ten times. The CDR3 sequence is CASRWDRKAQETQYF. CDR3 nucleotide sequence: TGTGCCAGCAGATGGGACAGGAAAGCACAAGAGACCCAGTACTTC. The genes are TRBV6-5 and TRBJ2-5, with TRBD1 identical over 8 bases. The V gene end was trimmed by 6 bases and the J gene end by 2 bases; junction bases not matched to a gene: 8. Germline CDR1 and CDR2: MNHEY and SVGAGI. The CDR3 covers 15 residues.

This clone has only a few counts. The V gene is TRBV12-2, the J gene TRBJ2-7; the table's D gene call, TRBD2, was not cross checked with the DNA. TRBV12-2 is a known pseudogene. The CDR3 has 17 residues. In DNA, the CDR3 is TGTGCAAGTCGCCCCCGGAATAGGACCCGAACTAGCTACGAGCAGTACTTC. As protein: CASRPRNRTRTSYEQYF.

Only a few counts were recorded for this clone. CDR3 sequence reads: CASIIGQGWSEQFF. The CDR3 DNA reads as TGTGCCAGCATAATCGGACAGGGGTGGAGTGAGCAGTTCTTC. J is TRBJ2-1 and V is TRBV2; 9 nucleotides match TRBD1. The V gene's germline CDR1 is SNHLY and CDR2 FYNNEI. V shed 7 bases and J 9 bases; nucleotides not matched to a gene: 10. The CDR3 spans 14 residues.

This chain links TRBV2 with TRBJ2-2; 7 bases fit TRBD2. Germline V gene sequence: CDR1 SNHLY, CDR2 FYNNEI. The CDR3 length is 14 residues. J was trimmed by 6 bases and V by 6 bases; bases with no gene match: 7. The CDR3 bases are TGTGCCAGCAGGGGGCGAGCGGGGCCCGGGGAGCTGTTTTTT. Translating it yields CASRGRAGPGELFF.